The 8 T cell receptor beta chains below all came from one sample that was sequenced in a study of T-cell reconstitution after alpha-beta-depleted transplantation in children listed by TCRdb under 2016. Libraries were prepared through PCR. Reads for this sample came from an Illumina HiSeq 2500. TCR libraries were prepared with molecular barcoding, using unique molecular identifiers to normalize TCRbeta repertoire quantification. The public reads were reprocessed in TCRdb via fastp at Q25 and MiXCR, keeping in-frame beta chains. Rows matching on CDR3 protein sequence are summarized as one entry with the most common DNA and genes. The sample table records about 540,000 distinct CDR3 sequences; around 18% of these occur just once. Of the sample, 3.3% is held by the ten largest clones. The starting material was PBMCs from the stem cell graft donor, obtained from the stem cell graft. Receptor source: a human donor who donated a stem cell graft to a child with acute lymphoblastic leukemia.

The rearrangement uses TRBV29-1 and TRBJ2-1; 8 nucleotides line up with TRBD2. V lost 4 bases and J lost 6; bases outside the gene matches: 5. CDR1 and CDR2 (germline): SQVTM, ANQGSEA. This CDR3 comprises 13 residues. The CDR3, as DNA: TGCAGCGTTGTAGGGACTAGAGGCAATGAGCAGTTCTTC. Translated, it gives CSVVGTRGNEQFF.

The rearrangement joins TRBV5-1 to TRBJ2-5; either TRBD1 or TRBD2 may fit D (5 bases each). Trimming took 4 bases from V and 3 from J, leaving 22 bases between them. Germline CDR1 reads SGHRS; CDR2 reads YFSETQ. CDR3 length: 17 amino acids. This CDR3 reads CASSPKGSAYGKETQYF. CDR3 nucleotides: TGCGCCAGCAGCCCCAAGGGGTCGGCCTACGGGAAAGAGACCCAGTACTTC.

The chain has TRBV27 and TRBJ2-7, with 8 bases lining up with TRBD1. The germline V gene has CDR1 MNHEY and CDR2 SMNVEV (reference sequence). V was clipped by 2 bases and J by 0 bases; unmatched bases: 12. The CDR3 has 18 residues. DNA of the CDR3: TGTGCCAGCAGTTTAATCACTCACAGGGGGGAACACTCCTACGAGCAGTACTTC. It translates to CASSLITHRGEHSYEQYF.

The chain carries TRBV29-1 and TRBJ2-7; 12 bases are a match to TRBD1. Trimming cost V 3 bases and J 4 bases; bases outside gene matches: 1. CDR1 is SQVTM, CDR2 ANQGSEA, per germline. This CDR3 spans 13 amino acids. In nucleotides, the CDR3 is TGCAGCGTTGAGGGACAGGGGGCTTACGAGCAGTACTTC. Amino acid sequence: CSVEGQGAYEQYF.

The CDR3 here is CSALHGGQETQYF. The CDR3 nucleotides are TGCAGTGCTCTTCACGGGGGACAAGAGACCCAGTACTTC. The chain links TRBV20-1 to TRBJ2-5; weak D call: TRBD2 (6 bases). This CDR3 region has 13 residues. The germline V gene has CDR1 DFQATT and CDR2 SNEGSKA (reference sequence). Trimming took 5 bases from V and 2 from J, leaving 12 bases between them.

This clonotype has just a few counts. CDR3 region: CASSQEDRRAEKLFF. The DNA of the CDR3 is TGTGCCAGCAGCCAAGAAGACAGGAGGGCTGAAAAACTGTTTTTT. The genes are TRBV14 and TRBJ1-4; TRBD1 might be the D (6 bases). The CDR3 totals 15 residues. Deletions cut 0 bases from V and 7 bases from J, with 12 bases between. The germline V gene encodes CDR1 SGHDN and CDR2 FVKESK.

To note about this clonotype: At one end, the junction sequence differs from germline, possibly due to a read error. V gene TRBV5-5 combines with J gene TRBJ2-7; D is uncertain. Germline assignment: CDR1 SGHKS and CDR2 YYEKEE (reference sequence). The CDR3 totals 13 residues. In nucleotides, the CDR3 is TGTGCCGGCAGTTGGGATGGGCTCTACGAGCAGTACTTC. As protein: CAGSWDGLYEQYF. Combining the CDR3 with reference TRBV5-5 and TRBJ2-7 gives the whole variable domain DAGVTQSPTHLIKTRGQQVTLRCSPISGHKSVSWYQQVLGQGPQFIFQYYEKEERGRGNFPDRFSARQFPNYSSELNVNALLLGDSALYLCAGSWDGLYEQYFGPGTRLTVT.

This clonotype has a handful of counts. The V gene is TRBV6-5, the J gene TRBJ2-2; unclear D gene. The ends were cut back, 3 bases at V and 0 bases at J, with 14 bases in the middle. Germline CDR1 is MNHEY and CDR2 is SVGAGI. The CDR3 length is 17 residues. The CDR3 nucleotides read TGTGCCAGCAGTTATTCTCTTGTGGCTGCGAACACCGGGGAGCTGTTTTTT. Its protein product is CASSYSLVAANTGELFF.